This paragraph reports one T cell receptor (beta chain). Other DNA sequences in this sample translate to the same CDR3. This sample is drawn from a study of shared clonotypes between healthy human individuals. Study at large: The plates for each donor numbered three CD4 naive, three CD4 memory, two CD8 naive and one CD8 memory.

Once extracted for a subset, genomic DNA was divided evenly among several immunoSEQ plates. The table came from immunoSEQ multiplex PCR; TCRdb's copy has only in-frame clones and leaves some out. Of over 2,000,000 clones listed, around 95% are singletons. Between the trimmed V and J ends, which lost 5 bases and 2 bases, there was a span of 14 bases. Germline-derived CDR1 and CDR2 are SGHVS and FNYEAQ. This CDR3 is built from 15 residues. Naive CD8 cells were CD45RO-negative, positively selected for CCR7, excluding terminally differentiated effector memory CD45RA+ cells. Each of the donors was a healthy adult who was HIV-negative and had not had a recent acute infection or vaccination.

The V call is TRBV7-6, the J call TRBJ2-3, with D unclear. Sequenced material: naive CD8+ T cells from PBMCs. The clonotype comes from a man between 18 and 29 years old in good health. Some clones in this sample may be carry-over from other donors' samples. The CDR3 loop is CASSPLAVNTDTQYF. Written as DNA, the CDR3 is TGTGCCAGCAGCCCGCTGGCCGTAAACACAGATACGCAGTATTTT.